A selection of T cell receptor beta chains follows, all from one sample in a study of blood T cell repertoires in COVID-19. Produced via immunoSEQ multiplex PCR; TCRdb's table is partial and in-frame only. The sample yields fewer than 200,000 clones, 84% seen once. Sequencing input: peripheral blood. The receptors originated from a middle-aged man who had recovered from COVID-19. The CDR3 runs from the conserved cysteine through the conserved F or W. The order of the fields is V gene, clone size, J gene, D gene, CDR3 DNA, CDR3 protein. The D gene is left open where the match is weak. The size entry is marked missing in some rows and otherwise reads once, few, many or a size class.

v_call: TRBV10-1; clone_size: .; j_call: TRBJ2-7; d_call: TRBD1; cdr3_nt: TGCGCCAGCAGTGAGGTGGACAGGGCGCCGACCTACGAGCAGTACTTC; cdr3_aa: CASSEVDRAPTYEQYF
v_call: TRBV6-5; clone_size: .; j_call: TRBJ2-3; d_call: .; cdr3_nt: TGTGCCAGCAGTTACACCGCGGGGCGGGCGCGAGATACGCAGTATTTT; cdr3_aa: CASSYTAGRARDTQYF
v_call: TRBV9; clone_size: .; j_call: TRBJ2-2; d_call: .; cdr3_nt: TGTGCCAGCAGCGTAGAGGGGTTCACCGGGGAGCTGTTTTTT; cdr3_aa: CASSVEGFTGELFF
v_call: TRBV21-1; clone_size: .; j_call: TRBJ2-6; d_call: .; cdr3_nt: TGTGCCAGCAGCATGGGGACTGAAAGTAGCTCTGGGGCCAACGTCCTGACTTTC; cdr3_aa: CASSMGTESSSGANVLTF
v_call: TRBV29-1; clone_size: .; j_call: TRBJ2-1; d_call: TRBD2; cdr3_nt: TGCAGCGTTGAAATCGCGGGGGGGGAGCAGTTCTTC; cdr3_aa: CSVEIAGGEQFF
v_call: TRBV21-1; clone_size: .; j_call: TRBJ1-5; d_call: .; cdr3_nt: TGTGCCAGCAGCGAGGGGACAGGGGCAAATCAGCCCCAGCATTTT; cdr3_aa: CASSEGTGANQPQHF
v_call: TRBV7-6; clone_size: .; j_call: TRBJ2-7; d_call: TRBD2; cdr3_nt: TGTGCCAGCAGCCCAAGAGCGGGAGCGGTCTACGAGCAGTACTTC; cdr3_aa: CASSPRAGAVYEQYF
v_call: TRBV28; clone_size: .; j_call: TRBJ1-1; d_call: .; cdr3_nt: TGTGCCACCAAAAGGACAGCACACATGAACACTGAAGCTTTCTTT; cdr3_aa: CATKRTAHMNTEAFF
v_call: TRBV7-2; clone_size: .; j_call: TRBJ1-2; d_call: TRBD1; cdr3_nt: TGTGCCAGCAGCTTACGTAGACAGGGAGTGGGCTTAAGAGGCTACACCTTC; cdr3_aa: CASSLRRQGVGLRGYTF
v_call: TRBV7-2; clone_size: .; j_call: TRBJ2-5; d_call: TRBD2; cdr3_nt: TGTGCCAGCAGCTTTCCTCGGGGGGGGAAGACCCAGTACTTC; cdr3_aa: CASSFPRGGKTQYF
v_call: TRBV4-1; clone_size: .; j_call: TRBJ2-7; d_call: .; cdr3_nt: TGCGCCAGCAGCCAGGTTACAGGGTCCTCCTACGAGCAGTACTTC; cdr3_aa: CASSQVTGSSYEQYF
v_call: TRBV7-6; clone_size: .; j_call: TRBJ1-2; d_call: TRBD1; cdr3_nt: TGTGCCAGCAGCGCGACAGGGTTCTATGGCTACACCTTC; cdr3_aa: CASSATGFYGYTF
v_call: TRBV2; clone_size: many; j_call: TRBJ1-5; d_call: .; cdr3_nt: TGTGCCAGCAGCCAAGGGGGCAATCAGCCCCAGCATTTT; cdr3_aa: CASSQGGNQPQHF
v_call: TRBV5-8; clone_size: .; j_call: TRBJ2-3; d_call: TRBD2; cdr3_nt: TGTGCCAGCAGGGGAGTTCGCAGGACTAGCGGGGTTAGCACAGATACGCAGTATTTT; cdr3_aa: CASRGVRRTSGVSTDTQYF
v_call: TRBV7-2; clone_size: .; j_call: TRBJ2-1; d_call: TRBD2; cdr3_nt: TGTGCCAGCAGCTTAAAATATTTGGGGACTAGCGGACACAATGAGCAGTTCTTC; cdr3_aa: CASSLKYLGTSGHNEQFF
v_call: TRBV5-6; clone_size: .; j_call: TRBJ1-3; d_call: .; cdr3_nt: TGTGCCAGCAGAAAGACAGGTACCTCTGGAAACACCATATATTTT; cdr3_aa: CASRKTGTSGNTIYF
v_call: TRBV5-6; clone_size: .; j_call: TRBJ2-7; d_call: .; cdr3_nt: TGTGCCAGCAGCTTGGTAGGGGAGGTCCACTACGAGCAGTACTTC; cdr3_aa: CASSLVGEVHYEQYF
v_call: TRBV28; clone_size: once; j_call: TRBJ1-5; d_call: .; cdr3_nt: TGTGCCAGCAGCCCCGGGAGGGATAATCAGCCCCAGCATTTT; cdr3_aa: CASSPGRDNQPQHF
v_call: TRBV7-2; clone_size: .; j_call: TRBJ2-1; d_call: TRBD1; cdr3_nt: TGTGCCAGCAGCTTAGAGGGGGCGAATGAGCAGTTCTTC; cdr3_aa: CASSLEGANEQFF
v_call: TRBV6-1; clone_size: .; j_call: TRBJ2-5; d_call: TRBD2; cdr3_nt: TGTGCCAGCAGGGAAAGTAGGACTAGGGTAGCAGAGACCCAGTACTTC; cdr3_aa: CASRESRTRVAETQYF
v_call: TRBV19; clone_size: .; j_call: TRBJ1-2; d_call: .; cdr3_nt: TGTGCCAGTCGCCCTGACACCGCTAACTATGGCTACACCTTC; cdr3_aa: CASRPDTANYGYTF
v_call: TRBV18; clone_size: .; j_call: TRBJ1-2; d_call: TRBD1; cdr3_nt: TGTGCCAGCTCACAGGGACAGGGGTTTGGCTACACCTTC; cdr3_aa: CASSQGQGFGYTF
v_call: TRBV10-3; clone_size: .; j_call: TRBJ2-2; d_call: .; cdr3_nt: TGTGCCATCAGTGACATGTTGGGAGGCAAGGGTCTCACCGGGGAGCTGTTTTTT; cdr3_aa: CAISDMLGGKGLTGELFF
v_call: TRBV11-3; clone_size: .; j_call: TRBJ2-3; d_call: TRBD1; cdr3_nt: TGTGCCAGCAGCTTAAAGGACAGGGGGTATACAGATACGCAGTATTTT; cdr3_aa: CASSLKDRGYTDTQYF
v_call: TRBV24-1; clone_size: .; j_call: TRBJ2-6; d_call: .; cdr3_nt: TGTGCCACCAGCCACTCTGGGGCCAACGTCCTGACTTTC; cdr3_aa: CATSHSGANVLTF
v_call: TRBV27; clone_size: .; j_call: TRBJ2-2; d_call: TRBD1; cdr3_nt: TGTGCCAGCAGTCGGACAGGGGGGCACACCGGGGAGCTGTTTTTT; cdr3_aa: CASSRTGGHTGELFF
v_call: TRBV11-1; clone_size: once; j_call: TRBJ1-2; d_call: TRBD1; cdr3_nt: TGTGCCAGCAGCGAACAGGGGAGCGGCTACACCTTC; cdr3_aa: CASSEQGSGYTF
v_call: TRBV7-2; clone_size: .; j_call: TRBJ1-2; d_call: .; cdr3_nt: TGTGCCAGCAGCTTAGGACAGTCTAACTATGGCTACACCTTC; cdr3_aa: CASSLGQSNYGYTF
v_call: TRBV5-4; clone_size: .; j_call: TRBJ2-5; d_call: .; cdr3_nt: TGTGCCAGCAGCTTGGCAGCAGGTTTAGAGACCCAGTACTTC; cdr3_aa: CASSLAAGLETQYF
v_call: TRBV12-5; clone_size: .; j_call: TRBJ1-1; d_call: TRBD1; cdr3_nt: TGTGCTAGTGGTTTGGTACAGGGGGGCTACACTGAAGCTTTCTTT; cdr3_aa: CASGLVQGGYTEAFF
v_call: TRBV3-1/TRBV3-2; clone_size: .; j_call: TRBJ2-3; d_call: .; cdr3_nt: TGTGCCAGCAGCCAAGGATTGGAGGATACGCAGTATTTT; cdr3_aa: CASSQGLEDTQYF
v_call: TRBV4-1; clone_size: .; j_call: TRBJ1-1; d_call: .; cdr3_nt: TGCGCCAGCAGCCAAGATATGGTAGAGGGGGAACCTGAAGCTTTCTTT; cdr3_aa: CASSQDMVEGEPEAFF
v_call: TRBV28; clone_size: few; j_call: TRBJ2-7; d_call: TRBD2; cdr3_nt: TGTGCCAGTCTAGCGGGGCCAACCTACGAGCAGTACTTC; cdr3_aa: CASLAGPTYEQYF
v_call: TRBV10-3; clone_size: .; j_call: TRBJ1-1; d_call: .; cdr3_nt: TGTGCCAGCCGGGACACCGATATCACTGAAGCTTTCTTT; cdr3_aa: CASRDTDITEAFF
v_call: TRBV28; clone_size: .; j_call: TRBJ1-3; d_call: .; cdr3_nt: TGTGCCAGCAGTTTATTCAGCTCTGGAAACACCATATATTTT; cdr3_aa: CASSLFSSGNTIYF
v_call: TRBV29-1; clone_size: .; j_call: TRBJ2-1; d_call: TRBD1; cdr3_nt: TGCAGCGGAAACTCAGGGGGCAATGAGCAGTTCTTC; cdr3_aa: CSGNSGGNEQFF
v_call: TRBV27; clone_size: .; j_call: TRBJ2-5; d_call: TRBD2; cdr3_nt: TGTGCCAGCTGTCCCGCGGGGGGGGGAAAAGAGACCCAGTACTTC; cdr3_aa: CASCPAGGGKETQYF
v_call: TRBV4-3; clone_size: .; j_call: TRBJ1-1; d_call: .; cdr3_nt: TGCGCCAGCAGCCAAGATTCCAGTGGGAACACTGAAGCTTTCTTT; cdr3_aa: CASSQDSSGNTEAFF
v_call: TRBV24-1; clone_size: .; j_call: TRBJ2-3; d_call: TRBD2; cdr3_nt: TGTGCCACATCAGCGGGAGCCACAGATACGCAGTATTTT; cdr3_aa: CATSAGATDTQYF
v_call: TRBV28; clone_size: .; j_call: TRBJ2-1; d_call: .; cdr3_nt: TGTGCCAGCAGTTTACTTCGCAATGAGCAGTTCTTC; cdr3_aa: CASSLLRNEQFF